This T cell receptor (beta chain) came from a study of blood T cell repertoires in COVID-19. Turning to the study itself: In each case, the material was cDNA or gDNA derived from T cells, B-cell-depleted T cells, or PBMCs.

CDR1 and CDR2 (germline): SGHRS, YFSETQ. Trimming pared 2 bases from V and 0 bases from J, leaving 11 bases between. The CDR3 spans 16 residues. Authors' methods: It was from reference gene primer amplification that nucleated cell counts were estimated. Profiled with immunoSEQ multiplex PCR; TCRdb holds only in-frame clones, not every one. The D gene and trimming were derived from the DNA, and the V and J assignments and clone size from that table. The table has some 87,000 clones, around three quarters seen once. This TCR came from a woman older than 75 with active or convalescent COVID-19. The chain joins TRBV5-1 to TRBJ2-2, with no clear D. Sequencing was done on a sample of peripheral blood. This CDR3 reads CASSLRELANTGELFF. The CDR3 region has the DNA TGCGCCAGCAGCTTACGAGAACTTGCGAACACCGGGGAGCTGTTTTTT.